A selection of T cell receptor beta chains follows, all from one sample in a study of T cell responses to AZD1222 COVID-19 vaccine. Assay: immunoSEQ multiplex PCR; the TCRdb copy retains only in-frame clones and omits some. The sample carries some 100,000 clones, about 88% recorded once. This specimen consisted of peripheral blood, obtained on day 0 of AZD1222 vaccination. The receptor source for this set is an adult in good health. CDR3s include the opening cysteine and the closing phenylalanine or tryptophan. A D gene is named only where the DNA matches it firmly. Expanded clones get a size class; other rows say once, few or many, or leave the size out.

TRBJ1-2 - once TRBV3-1/TRBV3-2 TGTGCCAGCAGCCAAGGATCGGACAGTTACTATGGCTACACCTTC CASSQGSDSYYGYTF
TRBJ2-3 - - TRBV7-3 TGTGCCAGCAGCTCCGCGCCGACGGGCCTAGATACGCAGTATTTT CASSSAPTGLDTQYF
TRBJ1-4 - - TRBV19 TGTGCCAGTACCCGGGGAAGTGCAACTAATGAAAAACTGTTTTTT CASTRGSATNEKLFF
TRBJ2-7 TRBD1 - TRBV3-1/TRBV3-2 TGTGCCAGCAGCAGGACAGGGCTTACCTACGAGCAGTACTTC CASSRTGLTYEQYF
TRBJ1-2 - - TRBV9 TGTGCCAGCAGCCAGGACAGCAACTATGGCTACACCTTC CASSQDSNYGYTF
TRBJ2-5 - - TRBV5-1 TGCGCCAGCAGCCGTGAGATGGCGGGAAAAGAGACCCAGTACTTC CASSREMAGKETQYF
TRBJ2-1 TRBD1 - TRBV4-1 TGCGCCAGCAGCCAAGAGCCAGGGGGAACATACAATGAGCAGTTCTTC CASSQEPGGTYNEQFF
TRBJ2-7 - once TRBV7-8 TGTGCCAGCAGCTTATTTCGCTCGGGGGTCTACGAGCAGTACTTC CASSLFRSGVYEQYF
TRBJ1-6 - - TRBV4-1 TGCGCCAGCAGCCCTAGACATCCATCCCACCCGCTATATAATTCACCCCTCCACTTT CASSPRHPSHPLYNSPLHF
TRBJ1-4 TRBD1 - TRBV7-9 TGTGCCAGCAGCTTACCGACGGGACAGTATGAAAAACTGTTTTTT CASSLPTGQYEKLFF
TRBJ2-2 - once TRBV18 TGTGCCAGCTCACCACAGGGACTGCGCGGCACCGGGGAGCTGTTTTTT CASSPQGLRGTGELFF
TRBJ2-2 - once TRBV11-2 TGTGCCAGCAGGGGCACCGGGGAGCTGTTTTTT CASRGTGELFF
TRBJ1-5 TRBD1 few TRBV4-2 TGTGCCAGCAGCCACGGAGGGACAGGGGCTCAGCCCCAGCATTTT CASSHGGTGAQPQHF
TRBJ1-4 - once TRBV23-1 TGCGCCAGCACCCCTGTCATGAGGGGAACGGGTAATGAAAAACTGTTTTTT CASTPVMRGTGNEKLFF
TRBJ1-2 TRBD1 - TRBV30 TGTGCCTGGAGTTCAGGGGGCGGCTACACCTTC CAWSSGGGYTF
TRBJ1-5 TRBD1 - TRBV6-5 TGTGCCAGCTCCCTCGGACAGGGGAGCAATCAGCCCCAGCATTTT CASSLGQGSNQPQHF
TRBJ1-2 TRBD1 - TRBV7-3 TGTGCCAGCGGGCAGGGGGAAGGCTACACCTTC CASGQGEGYTF
TRBJ1-5 TRBD1 few TRBV19 TGTGCCAGTAGGTCGGGACAGGGCGATCAGCCCCAGCATTTT CASRSGQGDQPQHF
TRBJ2-3 TRBD1 - TRBV5-5 TGTGCCAGCAGCCTAGGACAGGGAATACGGTTAGATACGCAGTATTTT CASSLGQGIRLDTQYF
TRBJ2-7 TRBD1 - TRBV27 TGTGCCAGCAGACTTGGCTCCGCAGGGGGCCAGTCCTACGAGCAGTACTTC CASRLGSAGGQSYEQYF
TRBJ1-1 - - TRBV6-5 TGTGCCAGCAGCCTTACACGGGGCGAGGGAAAAGAAGCTTTCTTT CASSLTRGEGKEAFF
TRBJ1-2 - - TRBV28 TGTGCCACCAGAGGGGGGGGGCGCAGCTATGGCTACACCTTC CATRGGGRSYGYTF
TRBJ1-1 - - TRBV19 TGTGCCAGTAGTATCAGTCTGAACACTGAAGCTTTCTTT CASSISLNTEAFF
TRBJ1-1 - - TRBV3-1/TRBV3-2 TGTGCCAGCAACGCGGAGAACACTGAAGCTTTCTTT CASNAENTEAFF
TRBJ2-7 - once TRBV27 TGTGCCAGCAGTTTTATCCGACGGGAGAGCCCCTACGAGCAGTACTTC CASSFIRRESPYEQYF
TRBJ1-2 TRBD1 - TRBV5-5 TGTGCCAGCAGCCTATGGACAGGGGGGAACTATGGCTACACCTTC CASSLWTGGNYGYTF
TRBJ1-5 - - TRBV19 TGTGCCAGTAGTTCAGAGGGTGTGAGCAATCAGCCCCAGCATTTT CASSSEGVSNQPQHF
TRBJ2-3 TRBD2 few TRBV5-4 TGTGCCAGCAGCCCGGGACTACACGCAGATACGCAGTATTTT CASSPGLHADTQYF
TRBJ2-1 - - TRBV4-1 TGCGCCAGCAGCCACGGCTGGGGTGAGGGACTCGATCACAATGAGCAGTTCTTC CASSHGWGEGLDHNEQFF
TRBJ1-1 - - TRBV7-2 TGTGCCAGCAGCCCACAGGGAGGTGGCACTGAAGCTTTCTTT CASSPQGGGTEAFF
TRBJ2-3 - - TRBV7-2 TGTGCCAGCAGCTTAGTGAGGGATACGCAGTATTTT CASSLVRDTQYF
TRBJ2-7 TRBD1 few TRBV4-1 TGCGCCAGCGATCCGGGGGACAGGCTAACCTACGAGCAGTACTTC CASDPGDRLTYEQYF
TRBJ1-2 - once TRBV7-2 TGTGCCAGCAGCTTGTCGCAGAACCCTAGGGGCTACACCTTC CASSLSQNPRGYTF
TRBJ1-5 - - TRBV7-2 TGTGCCAGCAGGAAAACAGGGAACGAAAATCAGCCCCAGCATTTT CASRKTGNENQPQHF
TRBJ2-5 TRBD2 - TRBV10-3 TGTGCCATCAGGCCGGGACTAGCGGGAGGTTCCGTGTACTTC CAIRPGLAGGSVYF
TRBJ2-1 TRBD2 - TRBV19 TGTGCCAGTAGTATAACTAGCGGGAGGAACAATGAGCAGTTCTTC CASSITSGRNNEQFF
TRBJ1-1 - - TRBV2 TGTGCCAGCGAGCGAGACATGAACACTGAAGCTTTCTTT CASERDMNTEAFF
TRBJ2-5 TRBD2 once TRBV15 TGTGCCACCAGCAGAGATCCCCTAGCGGGAGGCCAAGAGACCCAGTACTTC CATSRDPLAGGQETQYF
TRBJ2-2 - - TRBV5-5 TGTGCCAGCAGTTTTTGGGGGGCTTACGGGGAGCTGTTTTTT CASSFWGAYGELFF
TRBJ1-1 TRBD1 - TRBV19 TGTGCCAGTAGTGCGCAGGGGGGGAACACTGAAGCTTTCTTT CASSAQGGNTEAFF
TRBJ1-5 - - TRBV19 TGTGCCAGTAGTGTCGGTGCTCCTCTTAGTAGCAATCAGCCCCAGCATTTT CASSVGAPLSSNQPQHF
TRBJ2-2 - few TRBV10-3 TGTGCCATCAGTGAGCGGGGGTTTGCCACCGGGGAGCTGTTTTTT CAISERGFATGELFF
TRBJ2-5 - - TRBV28 TGTGCCAGCAGCTCTCACGGACACCGGAGAGAGACCCAGTACTTC CASSSHGHRRETQYF
TRBJ2-3 TRBD2 - TRBV6-2/TRBV6-3 TGTGCCAGCAGCTCAACGGGACTAGCGGGCACAGATACGCAGTATTTT CASSSTGLAGTDTQYF
TRBJ2-3 - - TRBV3-1/TRBV3-2 TGTGCCAGCAGCCAAGATTATGGCTATAGATGGGCAGATACGCAGTATTTT CASSQDYGYRWADTQYF
TRBJ1-5 - - TRBV5-5 TGTGCCAGCAGCTCCGGGACACCCAATCAGCCCCAGCATTTT CASSSGTPNQPQHF
TRBJ2-5 - - TRBV27 TGTGCCAGCAGTGTCTCCTCTGCGTCCCAAGAGACCCAGTACTTC CASSVSSASQETQYF
TRBJ2-1 TRBD2 - TRBV7-2 TGTGCCAGCAGCCCGCGGGAGGGATTTTACAATGAGCAGTTCTTC CASSPREGFYNEQFF
TRBJ2-2 TRBD1 - TRBV7-8 TGTGCCAGCAGAAGATTGGGACAGGGGGCAACACTCACCGGGGAGCTGTTTTTT CASRRLGQGATLTGELFF
TRBJ2-7 TRBD1 - TRBV7-3 TGTGCCAGCAGCATAGGGACAGGTGGTTCCTACGAGCAGTACTTC CASSIGTGGSYEQYF
TRBJ2-7 TRBD1 - TRBV27 TGTGCCAGCAGTAAAGGGACAGGGACGGCATCCTACGAGCAGTACTTC CASSKGTGTASYEQYF